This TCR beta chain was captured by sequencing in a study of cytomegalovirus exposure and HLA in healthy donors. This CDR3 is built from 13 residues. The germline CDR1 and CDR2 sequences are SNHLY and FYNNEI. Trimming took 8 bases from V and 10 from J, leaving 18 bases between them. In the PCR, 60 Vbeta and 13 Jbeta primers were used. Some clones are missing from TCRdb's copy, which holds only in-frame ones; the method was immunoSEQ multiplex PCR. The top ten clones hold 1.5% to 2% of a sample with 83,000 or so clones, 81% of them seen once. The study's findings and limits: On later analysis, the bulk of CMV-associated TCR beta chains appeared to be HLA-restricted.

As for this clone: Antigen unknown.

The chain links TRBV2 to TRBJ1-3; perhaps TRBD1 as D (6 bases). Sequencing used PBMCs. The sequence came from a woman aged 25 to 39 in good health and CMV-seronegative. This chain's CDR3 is CASVRTDETTIYF. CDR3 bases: TGTGCCAGCGTTAGGACAGATGAGACGACCATATATTTT.